This TCR beta chain emerged from a study of CD8+ T cells in alopecia areata. Overall study results and limits: Scalp sequencing captures resident alphabeta T cells of normal skin too. Possibly as an HLA-related effect, TCR sharing across patients appeared less clear than in mice.

There are a few counts of this clone. The antigen remains unidentified. This sample's treatment: oral pan-JAK inhibitor, 5-10 mg twice daily. Trimming took 4 bases from V and 3 from J, leaving 12 bases between them. Germline V gene lookup returns CDR1 SQVTM and CDR2 ANQGSEA. This CDR3 comprises 13 residues. Isolated RNA was reverse transcribed into cDNA used as the sequencing template. The table came from immunoSEQ multiplex PCR; TCRdb's copy has only in-frame clones and leaves some out. This sample has over 150,000 clones, with 60% found just once. The source was CD4+ T cells sorted from blood, collected at week 4, from a patient treated with tofacitinib. The TCR originated in a human donor with alopecia areata. The V and J genes are TRBV29-1 and TRBJ1-1; no clear D gene. CDR3 sequence reads: CSVAWIGDTEAFF. The CDR3 DNA reads as TGCAGCGTTGCTTGGATCGGGGACACTGAAGCTTTCTTT.